Listed below are T cell receptor beta chains from one sample, sequenced in a study of blood T cell repertoires in COVID-19. Libraries were prepared by immunoSEQ multiplex PCR; TCRdb keeps only in-frame clonotypes and omits some of them. The table lists around 320,000 clones, almost 90% of them singletons. Input material: PBMCs or T cells enriched from blood (not recorded which). The receptor source for this set is a woman younger than 35 with acute COVID-19. Both conserved end residues are part of each CDR3. A D gene is named only where the DNA matches it firmly. Clone size is shown for a subset of rows, as once, few, many or a class of expanded clone.

CDR3nt | CDR3aa | abundance | v_gene | d_gene | j_gene
TGTGCCACCAGTGATCTCAGTGAAGCTTTCTTT | CATSDLSEAFF | - | TRBV24-1 | - | TRBJ1-1
TGTGCCATCAGTCTCGCCGGGAGGGCTCAGGAGCAGTACTTC | CAISLAGRAQEQYF | - | TRBV10-3 | TRBD2 | TRBJ2-7
TGTGCCAGCAGTTTTACCGGGACAGGCAGTAACTATGGCTACACCTTC | CASSFTGTGSNYGYTF | - | TRBV28 | TRBD1 | TRBJ1-2
TGTGCCAGCAGCTACGCCCGAGTGAAGCGGGAGAAAGTCTACGAGCAGTACTTC | CASSYARVKREKVYEQYF | - | TRBV5-6 | TRBD2 | TRBJ2-7
TGTGCCAGCAGCTCAGGCCTGCTAGCCAAAAACATTCAGTACTTC | CASSSGLLAKNIQYF | - | TRBV5-4 | - | TRBJ2-4
TGTGCCAGCAGCCAAGATTATTTGGAGGGAGCTCGAGGCTACACCTTC | CASSQDYLEGARGYTF | - | TRBV3-1/TRBV3-2 | - | TRBJ1-2
TGTGCCAGTGGGCCCTCTGGGGCCAACGTCCTGACTTTC | CASGPSGANVLTF | - | TRBV19 | - | TRBJ2-6
TGTGCCAGCAGTTTAAACGGTCAGGACAATGAGCAGTTCTTC | CASSLNGQDNEQFF | few | TRBV27 | - | TRBJ2-1
TGTGCCAGCAGCCCGACTCTCGGGACAGGGAGGCTTATGGAAGCTTTCTTT | CASSPTLGTGRLMEAFF | - | TRBV28 | TRBD1 | TRBJ1-1
TGTGCCAGCAGGAGTAGCACAGATACGCAGTATTTT | CASRSSTDTQYF | - | TRBV27 | - | TRBJ2-3
TGTGCTAGTGGTTTGGGGGCGGCGGGCCTAAAAAACGAGCAGTTCTTC | CASGLGAAGLKNEQFF | - | TRBV12-5 | - | TRBJ2-1
TGCGCCAGCAGCAGACAGGGGGATCAGCCCCAGCATTTT | CASSRQGDQPQHF | - | TRBV5-1 | TRBD1 | TRBJ1-5
TGTGCCAGCAGCCAACCGGGGGACAGAGCCTACGAGCAGTACTTC | CASSQPGDRAYEQYF | once | TRBV6-5 | - | TRBJ2-7
TGTGCCAGCAGTTTATACGACAGGGGGGAGCTGTTTTTT | CASSLYDRGELFF | - | TRBV28 | - | TRBJ2-2
TGTGCCAGCAGTCGTCAGGGGGTTAATGGCTACACCTTC | CASSRQGVNGYTF | - | TRBV28 | TRBD1 | TRBJ1-2
TGTGCCAGCAGTGAACAACGACCTAGCGGGGGAAACAATGAGCAGTTCTTC | CASSEQRPSGGNNEQFF | - | TRBV2 | TRBD2 | TRBJ2-1
TGTGCCAGCAGCTCTAATAGCGGGCTACCCTACAATGAGCAGTTCTTC | CASSSNSGLPYNEQFF | - | TRBV11-2 | TRBD2 | TRBJ2-1
TGTGCCAGCGGCCCTCTGAACACCGGGGAGCTGTTTTTT | CASGPLNTGELFF | - | TRBV6-5 | - | TRBJ2-2
TGTGCCAGCAGTGAAGAACAGGGGGGTCAGCCCCAGCATTTT | CASSEEQGGQPQHF | - | TRBV2 | TRBD1 | TRBJ1-5
TGCAGTGCACACCCTAACACTGAAGCTTTCTTT | CSAHPNTEAFF | - | TRBV20-1 | - | TRBJ1-1
TGTGCCAGCAGCTTGATCCCAGACCCGAGGACCGGGGAGCTGTTTTTT | CASSLIPDPRTGELFF | - | TRBV5-6 | - | TRBJ2-2
TGTGCCAGCTCACCACGGGGGGTGGAGGGTAATTCACCCCTCCACTTT | CASSPRGVEGNSPLHF | - | TRBV18 | - | TRBJ1-6
TGCGCCAGCAGCCGGACAGGGCCCACTGAAGCTTTCTTT | CASSRTGPTEAFF | - | TRBV23-1 | TRBD1 | TRBJ1-1
TGTGCCAGCAGTGAAGCGCTTCGCGGGCTGCGGCAAGAGACCCAGTACTTC | CASSEALRGLRQETQYF | - | TRBV2 | - | TRBJ2-5
TGTGCCAGCAGCCAAGCGGGTGAAGCTTTCTTT | CASSQAGEAFF | - | TRBV3-1/TRBV3-2 | - | TRBJ1-1
TGTGCCAGCAGTTTACTTACAGGGAGCTCCTACGAGCAGTACTTC | CASSLLTGSSYEQYF | - | TRBV27 | - | TRBJ2-7
TGTGCCAGCAGCGGGGGGGGACTTCTCCACGAGCAGTACTTC | CASSGGGLLHEQYF | - | TRBV9 | TRBD2 | TRBJ2-7
TGTGCCAGCAGCTTGGCGGGACTCCTCCAAGAGACCCAGTACTTC | CASSLAGLLQETQYF | - | TRBV5-5 | - | TRBJ2-5
TGTGCCAGCAGCGGTAGGGGGGGTCATAATGAGCAGTTCTTC | CASSGRGGHNEQFF | - | TRBV9 | - | TRBJ2-1
TGCGCCAGCAGCTTGGCAGGGGAGAGACTGTTTTTT | CASSLAGERLFF | - | TRBV5-1 | - | TRBJ1-4
TGTGCCAGCAGTCCACCGGGGCTAGCGGGAAGAGCCTACGAGCAGTACTTC | CASSPPGLAGRAYEQYF | - | TRBV27 | TRBD2 | TRBJ2-7
TGCGCCAGCAGCCAAGAATTAGTTTCTGGCTACACCTTC | CASSQELVSGYTF | - | TRBV4-1 | - | TRBJ1-2
TGTGCCACCAGTGATGCCGGGACAGGGAATGAAAAACTGTTTTTT | CATSDAGTGNEKLFF | - | TRBV24-1 | TRBD1 | TRBJ1-4
TGTGCCAGCAGTTACTCGACAGGGGGCATTGAAAAACTGTTTTTT | CASSYSTGGIEKLFF | - | TRBV6-5 | TRBD1 | TRBJ1-4
TGTGCCAGTCAACAGGGGCGACGCGAAAAACTGTTTTTT | CASQQGRREKLFF | - | TRBV13 | TRBD1 | TRBJ1-4
TGTGCCAGCAGTGTCCTCGGAAACACCATATATTTT | CASSVLGNTIYF | - | TRBV2 | - | TRBJ1-3
TGTGCCAGCAGTCCAAACACCGGGAGTACAGATACGCAGTATTTT | CASSPNTGSTDTQYF | - | TRBV7-2 | - | TRBJ2-3
TGTGCCAGCAGCTTAGTACGGGATGAAGCTTTCTTT | CASSLVRDEAFF | - | TRBV7-9 | - | TRBJ1-1
TGTGCCAGTAGTATCCGGGACAGCGGGGAGCTGTTTTTT | CASSIRDSGELFF | few | TRBV19 | TRBD1 | TRBJ2-2
TGTGCCAGCAGCTTAAGTGGAGCGGGAGGACCTGGATTGGAGACCCAGTACTTC | CASSLSGAGGPGLETQYF | - | TRBV5-4 | TRBD2 | TRBJ2-5
TGTGCCAGCTCACCAGGGCTAACCGAAGAGACCCAGTACTTC | CASSPGLTEETQYF | - | TRBV18 | - | TRBJ2-5
TGTGCCAGCAGCTTGGGGGGTTCGGCCTACTATGGCTACACCTTC | CASSLGGSAYYGYTF | few | TRBV7-9 | - | TRBJ1-2
TGTGCCAGCAGCGACGACAGGGGTGAAGTCGGGAATCAGCCCCAGCATTTT | CASSDDRGEVGNQPQHF | - | TRBV3-1/TRBV3-2 | TRBD1 | TRBJ1-5
TGTGCCAGCAGCCCTCTTGCGGTTCGTGAAGCTTTCTTT | CASSPLAVREAFF | - | TRBV5-8 | - | TRBJ1-1
TGTGCCAGCAGCCCCGGGACTAGCGGGAGTTGGAATACGCAGTATTTT | CASSPGTSGSWNTQYF | - | TRBV14 | TRBD2 | TRBJ2-3
TGTGCCAGCAGCCTCACGACAGGGGCCTTTGAAGCTTTCTTT | CASSLTTGAFEAFF | - | TRBV7-2 | TRBD1 | TRBJ1-1
TGTGCCAGCAGCCCGGGACTAGCGGGATTTTACTCACCCACAGATACGCAGTATTTT | CASSPGLAGFYSPTDTQYF | - | TRBV7-2 | TRBD2 | TRBJ2-3
TGTGCCAGCAGCTTAGTACAGTCTGCCAATTCCTACGAGCAGTACTTC | CASSLVQSANSYEQYF | - | TRBV7-9 | - | TRBJ2-7
TGTGCCAGCAGCTCCTCGTCGCTACAGGGAGTCGAGCAGTACTTC | CASSSSSLQGVEQYF | once | TRBV28 | - | TRBJ2-7
TGCGCCAGCAGCTTGATCCAGATCTACAATGAGCAGTTCTTC | CASSLIQIYNEQFF | once | TRBV5-1 | - | TRBJ2-1
TGCAGTGCCGGCCCGGGCTATGGCTACACCTTC | CSAGPGYGYTF | - | TRBV20-1 | - | TRBJ1-2
TGTGCCAGCTCTCTGTCCGGAGACAGGGGATTTACTGAAGCTTTCTTT | CASSLSGDRGFTEAFF | - | TRBV18 | TRBD1 | TRBJ1-1
TGTGCCACCAAAAGGGGGCAATCCTACGAGCAGTACTTC | CATKRGQSYEQYF | - | TRBV6-5 | TRBD1 | TRBJ2-7
TGTGCCAGCAGCCAACTGCCCACCTTCTCAGGGGTGGGACACAATGAGCAGTTCTTC | CASSQLPTFSGVGHNEQFF | - | TRBV16 | - | TRBJ2-1
TGTGCCAGCCAACTAGCGGGAGGATACAACAATGAGCAGTTCTTC | CASQLAGGYNNEQFF | - | TRBV28 | TRBD2 | TRBJ2-1
TGTGCCAGCACCCCTCGAGTCCGAGGAGACACGCAGTATTTT | CASTPRVRGDTQYF | - | TRBV6-5 | - | TRBJ2-3
TGTGCCAGTAGTACCGGGGGGAGTAGAAGGGATGGCTACACCTTC | CASSTGGSRRDGYTF | - | TRBV19 | - | TRBJ1-2